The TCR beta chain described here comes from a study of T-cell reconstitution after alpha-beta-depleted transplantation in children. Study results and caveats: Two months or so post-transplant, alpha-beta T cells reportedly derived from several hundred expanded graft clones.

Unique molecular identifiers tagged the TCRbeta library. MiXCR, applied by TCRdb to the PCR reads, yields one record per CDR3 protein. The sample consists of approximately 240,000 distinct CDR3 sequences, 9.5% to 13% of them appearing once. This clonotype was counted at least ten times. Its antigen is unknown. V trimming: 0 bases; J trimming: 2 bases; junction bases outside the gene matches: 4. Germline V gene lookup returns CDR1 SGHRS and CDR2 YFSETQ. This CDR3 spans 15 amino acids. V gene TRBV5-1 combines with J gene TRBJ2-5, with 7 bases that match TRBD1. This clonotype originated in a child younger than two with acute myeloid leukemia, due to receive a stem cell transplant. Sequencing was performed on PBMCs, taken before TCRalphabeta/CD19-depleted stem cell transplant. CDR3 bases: TGCGCCAGCAGCTTGGCCTCGGACAGGCAAGAGACCCAGTACTTC. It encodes CASSLASDRQETQYF.